This TCR beta chain is drawn from a study of OX40 agonist ivuxolimab in advanced cancers. Whole-study context: The patients got ivuxolimab, which is an agonistic anti-OX40 (CD134) antibody. Intravenous ivuxolimab was administered to patients every 2 weeks at 0.01 to 10 mg/kg. Eligibility rules accepted prior anti-PD-1, anti-PD-L1 or anti-CTLA-4 therapy, and over 35% had some. Overall study results and limits: In CD8+ T cells, expanded clones were on average more numerous than in CD4+.

Concerning this clone: Its antigen is as yet unknown.

Trimming cost V 10 bases and J 3 bases; bases outside gene matches: 8. Germline CDR1 reads MNHEY; CDR2 reads SVGAGI. CDR3 length equals 13 residues. TCRdb's table, derived via immunoSEQ multiplex PCR, lists solely in-frame clones and lacks some. This sample has tens of thousands of clones, with around nine tenths found just once. The sample in question was CD4+ or CD8+ T cells sorted from blood, obtained in a trial of the OX40 agonist ivuxolimab. This sequence joins TRBV6-5 and TRBJ2-7, with TRBD2 matching over 8 bases. The receptor was derived from an adult with an advanced solid tumor such as melanoma, head and neck, liver or kidney cancer. CDR3 protein: CATSGAGGYEQYF. The CDR3 DNA reads TGTGCCACCTCAGGGGCGGGAGGCTACGAGCAGTACTTC.